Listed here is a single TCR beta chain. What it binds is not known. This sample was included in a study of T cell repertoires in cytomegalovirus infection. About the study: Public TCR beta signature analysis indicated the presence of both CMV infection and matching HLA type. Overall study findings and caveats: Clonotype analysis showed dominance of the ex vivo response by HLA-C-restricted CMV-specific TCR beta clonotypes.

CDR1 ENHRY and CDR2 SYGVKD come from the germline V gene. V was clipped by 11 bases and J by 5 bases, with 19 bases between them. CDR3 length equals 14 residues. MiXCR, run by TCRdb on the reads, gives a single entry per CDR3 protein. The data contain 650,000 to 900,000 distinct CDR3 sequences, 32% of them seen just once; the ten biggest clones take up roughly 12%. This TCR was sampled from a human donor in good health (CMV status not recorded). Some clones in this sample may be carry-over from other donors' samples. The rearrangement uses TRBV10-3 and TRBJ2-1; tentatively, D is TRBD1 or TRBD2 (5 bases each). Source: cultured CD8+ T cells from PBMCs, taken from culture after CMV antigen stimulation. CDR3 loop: CASWDGNPHNEQFF. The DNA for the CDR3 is TGTGCCTCCTGGGACGGGAACCCCCACAATGAGCAGTTCTTC.